Listed here is a single T cell receptor beta chain. This specimen comes from a study of blood T cell repertoires in COVID-19. J was trimmed by 1 base and V by 5 bases; bases with no gene match: 7. The V gene's germline CDR1 is SEHNR and CDR2 FQNEAQ (reference sequence). There are 15 residues in the CDR3. The method was immunoSEQ multiplex PCR; TCRdb's version includes in-frame clones alone and lacks a portion of them. The table has 250,000 to 300,000 clones, roughly 88% seen once. The sample comprised PBMCs or T cells enriched from blood (not recorded which). The sequence was obtained from a woman in her forties with acute COVID-19. V usage is TRBV7-9 and J usage is TRBJ2-5; 7 bases align to TRBD2. CDR3 sequence (DNA): TGTGCCAGCAGCCGTCTAGCGGAGGTCCAAGAGACCCAGTACTTC. It is translated as CASSRLAEVQETQYF.